This TCR beta chain was identified in a study of cytomegalovirus exposure and HLA in healthy donors. Study-level findings and limits: A later analysis reported that several of the most significant clusters appeared to be linked to common viral pathogens, among them Epstein-Barr virus. HLA alleles showed associations with 16,951 TCR beta sequences in a later analysis, at a 0.05 false discovery rate.

With regard to this clone: Its antigen is undetermined.

Primers included in the PCR were 60 Vbeta and 13 Jbeta primers. TCRdb keeps only in-frame clones here, not all; method: immunoSEQ multiplex PCR. This table holds 150,000 to 200,000 clones, 70% to 90% found once. In germline, CDR1 is SGHAT, CDR2 FQNNGV. V was trimmed by 0 bases and J by 7 bases, leaving 10 bases between them. The CDR3 is 14 residues long. Sequencing input: PBMCs. The chain employs TRBV11-2 and TRBJ2-1; D remains unclear. This receptor was taken from a woman aged 18-35 years in good health and CMV-seropositive. CDR3 sequence: CASSLDMGWNEQFF. CDR3 in DNA: TGTGCCAGCAGCTTAGATATGGGCTGGAATGAGCAGTTCTTC.